A selection of T cell receptor beta chains follows, all from one sample in a study of blood T cell repertoires in COVID-19. Measured with immunoSEQ multiplex PCR; TCRdb has only the in-frame clones, and not every one. The profile shows about 340,000 clones, 92% of them singletons. Sequences were obtained from PBMCs or T cells enriched from blood (not recorded which). These receptors all come from a woman under 40 who had recovered from COVID-19. Each CDR3 is given with its conserved first and last residue. Fields, in order: D gene, V gene, clone size, J gene, CDR3 DNA, CDR3 protein. A D gene is named only where the DNA matches it firmly. Part of the rows lack a size; the others show once, few, many or a class for expanded clones.

.	TRBV4-1	.	TRBJ1-1	TGCGCCAGCAGCCAAGCCGGGAGGAACACTGAAGCTTTCTTT	CASSQAGRNTEAFF
.	TRBV7-7	.	TRBJ2-3	TGTGCTAGCAGCTTCGGAGCTAGCACAGATACGCAGTATTTT	CASSFGASTDTQYF
.	TRBV2	.	TRBJ1-2	TGTGCCAGCAGTGAATACAGGGTCATAGATGGCTACACCTTC	CASSEYRVIDGYTF
.	TRBV7-3	.	TRBJ2-3	TGTGCCAGCAGCTCCCGGGGTGGTAGCGGATACACAGATACGCAGTATTTT	CASSSRGGSGYTDTQYF
TRBD2	TRBV4-2	.	TRBJ2-1	TGTGCCAGCAGCCAAGACTACGGACTAGGGCCCAATGAGCAGTTCTTC	CASSQDYGLGPNEQFF
.	TRBV19	.	TRBJ2-3	TGTGCCAGTAGTATAACAGGAGGGACAGATACGCAGTATTTT	CASSITGGTDTQYF
.	TRBV5-4	.	TRBJ2-7	TGTGCCAGCAGCTTACGGGGAACCTACGAGCAGTACTTC	CASSLRGTYEQYF
.	TRBV27	.	TRBJ1-6	TGTGCCAGCAGGGCTCGCGGGGGGGCGGATTCACCCCTCCACTTT	CASRARGGADSPLHF
TRBD1	TRBV15	.	TRBJ1-2	TGTGCCACCAGAACGGGACAGGGAGGATATGGCTACACCTTC	CATRTGQGGYGYTF
TRBD2	TRBV9	.	TRBJ2-3	TGTGCCAGCAGCCCCGAGGGACTAGATACGAATACGCAGTATTTT	CASSPEGLDTNTQYF
.	TRBV19	.	TRBJ1-1	TGTGCCAGTAGCCTCAGGGAGGTGCTCACTGAAGCTTTCTTT	CASSLREVLTEAFF
TRBD1	TRBV6-5	.	TRBJ1-1	TGTGCCAGCAGAGGACAGGAGAACACTGAAGCTTTCTTT	CASRGQENTEAFF
TRBD1	TRBV2	once	TRBJ1-6	TGTGCCAGCAGTGACGGGACAGGGGATTCACCCCTCCACTTT	CASSDGTGDSPLHF
.	TRBV7-3	.	TRBJ2-2	TGTGCCAGCAGCCTCGCCGCCAGGGGGGTCGGGGAGCTGTTTTTT	CASSLAARGVGELFF
TRBD1	TRBV28	once	TRBJ1-5	TGTGCCAGCAGTACAACTGGACAGGGGAATCAGCCCCAGCATTTT	CASSTTGQGNQPQHF
TRBD1	TRBV7-2	.	TRBJ1-1	TGTGCCAGCAGCTCTGCGGGGACAGGGGCAGGTTCGGCTTTCTTT	CASSSAGTGAGSAFF
.	TRBV28	.	TRBJ1-3	TGTGCCAGCAGTCCACCTACGGTCTCTGGAAACACCATATATTTT	CASSPPTVSGNTIYF
.	TRBV29-1	.	TRBJ1-2	TGCAGCGTTGAAGAAGGAGGGCACGGCTACACCTTC	CSVEEGGHGYTF
.	TRBV11-3	.	TRBJ2-2	TGTGCCAGCAGCTTGGGATTCTCGACAGTAACCACCGGGGAGCTGTTTTTT	CASSLGFSTVTTGELFF